This T cell receptor beta chain was sequenced in a study of cytomegalovirus exposure and HLA in healthy donors. From germline, CDR1 is SEHNR and CDR2 FQNEAQ (reference sequence). The CDR3 sequence is 17 residues long. V was cut by 5 bases and J by 4 bases, with 18 bases left in between. This clone has only a few counts. Its antigen is not identified. General study results and limits: The dataset shows that most TCR sequences were rare, while some public TCRs occurred in many donors. Reportedly, fewer N-insertions than the approximately 650-donor mean appeared in an Asian-associated ancestry cluster in a later analysis. In a later analysis, a missense DCLRE1C variant was linked to TCR beta V- and J-gene trimming. Presence/absence results assume similar sequencing depth per donor, which may not hold.

PCR amplification relied on 60 Vbeta primers (plus 13 Jbeta primers). Generated by immunoSEQ multiplex PCR, the TCRdb table keeps only in-frame clones and is missing some. The sample includes approximately 110,000 clones, 70% to 85% of them seen just once. V is TRBV7-9 and J is TRBJ2-6, with D maybe TRBD2 (6 bases). Input material: PBMCs. The receptor comes from a woman aged 18-29 years in good health and CMV-seronegative. The chain's CDR3 is CASSPSDPGVGANVLTF. For the CDR3, the DNA is TGTGCCAGCAGCCCTTCCGACCCGGGGGTCGGGGCCAACGTCCTGACTTTC. The complete variable domain, with remaining parts taken from reference TRBV7-9 and TRBJ2-6, reads DTGVSQNPRHKITKRGQNVTFRCDPISEHNRLYWYRQTLGQGPEFLTYFQNEAQLEKSRLLSDRFSAERPKGSFSTLEIQRTEQGDSAMYLCASSPSDPGVGANVLTFGAGSRLTVL.